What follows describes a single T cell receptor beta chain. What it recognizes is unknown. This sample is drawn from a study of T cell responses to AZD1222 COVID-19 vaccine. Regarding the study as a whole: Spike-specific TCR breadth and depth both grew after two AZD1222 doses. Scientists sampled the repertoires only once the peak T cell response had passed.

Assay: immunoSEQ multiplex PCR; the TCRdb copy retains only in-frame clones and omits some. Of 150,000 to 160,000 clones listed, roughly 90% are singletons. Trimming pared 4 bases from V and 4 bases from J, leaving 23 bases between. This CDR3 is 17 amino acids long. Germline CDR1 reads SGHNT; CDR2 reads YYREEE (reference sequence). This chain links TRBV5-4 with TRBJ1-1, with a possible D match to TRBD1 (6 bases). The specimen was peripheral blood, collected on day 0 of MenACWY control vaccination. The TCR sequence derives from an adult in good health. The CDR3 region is CASSPKGHLGAVTEAFF. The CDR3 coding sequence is TGTGCCAGCAGCCCGAAGGGACACTTGGGGGCAGTCACTGAAGCTTTCTTT.